This section outlines one T cell receptor (beta chain) sequence together with its context. Its antigen is still unknown. Base qualities are not at hand, and no much larger clone is one base apart. V is pared back by 9 bases and J by 3 bases, with 20 bases lying between the germline termini. The germline V gene encodes CDR1 SNHLY and CDR2 FYNNEI. Reading from cysteine to phenylalanine, the CDR3 counts 15 amino acids. Left in the record is the CDR3 DNA by itself, 45 bases read in frame from the first base. This specimen belongs to a study of cytomegalovirus exposure and HLA in healthy donors listed by TCRdb under 2017. About the investigation overall: A later analysis indicated that the 120 or so validation repertoires were generated on the platform also employed for the approximately 700 repertoires of the first cohort. To predict cytomegalovirus infection status, the study combined high-throughput TCR immunosequencing, statistical association of individual TCRs with disease status, and machine learning. In addition to the first cohort of 666 subjects, a separate validation cohort of approximately 120 different subjects was used. The aim of the study was to test whether cataloging public T cell receptors could identify signatures of past pathogen exposure. Beyond this particular receptor, the publication reports: Three of the identified cytomegalovirus-associated TCR beta chains were confirmed in vitro to be specific for cytomegalovirus antigens. The authors suggested that the approach could potentially be extended to other disease states and immunological phenotypes. While some public TCRs were present in many individuals, most TCR sequences turned up only very rarely across donors. In the study, roughly 160 TCR beta chains were listed as associated with cytomegalovirus. The classifier was reported to diagnose cytomegalovirus status with high specificity and sensitivity in both the original and validation cohorts. A later analysis had no HLA typing for the validation cohort, so co-occurrence there was scored across all 110 or so repertoires. In a later analysis, TCRs clustered in the first cohort were found to also tend to co-occur in the approximately 120 validation repertoires, with over 90% of cluster scores above 0.

Receptor amplification or capture employed the immunoSEQ multiplex PCR assay. Regarding the original processing steps: A statistical classification framework was built to diagnose cytomegalovirus status from the catalog of TCR beta chain sequences. The table was pulled from immuneACCESS by TCRdb, which kept in-frame rearrangements only. Such tables lose some clones; where checked, under half of the loss comes from unresolved V genes, and the rest has no known cause. V and J calls and clone size are given by that table; D and trimming were obtained from the DNA. The sample contains 100,000 to 150,000 clones, approximately 92% of them found a single time. Over 1% of the sample comes from the top ten. The donors were included in the validation cohort of some 120 subjects, a group kept apart from the roughly 690-subject first cohort.

The chain joins TRBV2 to TRBJ1-1; a tentative D match to TRBD1 spans 5 bases. The TCR comes from a woman aged 18-29 years in good health and CMV-seronegative. What was sequenced was PBMCs. In nucleotides, the sequence is TGTGCCAGGGAGAGCGCAGGGTTCTGGGACACTGAAGCTTTCTTT. Its translation is CARESAGFWDTEAFF.